The rows below give T cell receptor beta chains drawn from one sample of a study of blood T cell repertoires in COVID-19. Produced via immunoSEQ multiplex PCR; TCRdb's table is partial and in-frame only. The table has about 110,000 clones, about 80% seen once. Sequenced sample: peripheral blood. These TCRs come from a man between 65 and 85 years old with acute or convalescent COVID-19. The CDR3 runs from the conserved cysteine through the conserved F or W. D genes are given only for firm matches. Rows give clone size only sometimes, using once, few, many, or a class for an expanded clone.

J gene: TRBJ2-3
D gene: TRBD2
clone size: many
V gene: TRBV19
CDR3 DNA: TGTGCCAGTTCTAGCGGGGCCGGCACAGATACGCAGTATTTT
CDR3 protein: CASSSGAGTDTQYF

J gene: TRBJ2-7
D gene: NA
clone size: NA
V gene: TRBV12-3/TRBV12-4
CDR3 DNA: TGTGCCAGCAAATATGAGGTCTACGAGCAGTACTTC
CDR3 protein: CASKYEVYEQYF

J gene: TRBJ2-1
D gene: TRBD2
clone size: NA
V gene: TRBV3-1/TRBV3-2
CDR3 DNA: TGTGCCAGCAGCCGCGGGACTAGCAGTTTCGATGAGCAGTTCTTC
CDR3 protein: CASSRGTSSFDEQFF

J gene: TRBJ1-5
D gene: NA
clone size: NA
V gene: TRBV15
CDR3 DNA: TGTGCCACCAGCAGTTCATGGGGGGTAGGCCAGCCCCAGCATTTT
CDR3 protein: CATSSSWGVGQPQHF

J gene: TRBJ2-3
D gene: NA
clone size: NA
V gene: TRBV6-5
CDR3 DNA: TGTGCCACCGGGGGAGTCCCAGATACGCAGTATTTT
CDR3 protein: CATGGVPDTQYF

J gene: TRBJ1-6
D gene: NA
clone size: NA
V gene: TRBV7-9
CDR3 DNA: TGTGCCAGCACCGAGACGGGGAATTCACCCCTCCACTTT
CDR3 protein: CASTETGNSPLHF

J gene: TRBJ1-4
D gene: TRBD1
clone size: NA
V gene: TRBV18
CDR3 DNA: TGTGCCAGCTCACCGAGGACAGGGGGCGCGGAGGAAAAACTGTTTTTT
CDR3 protein: CASSPRTGGAEEKLFF

J gene: TRBJ1-5
D gene: TRBD1
clone size: NA
V gene: TRBV18
CDR3 DNA: TGTGCCAGCTCACCAGGACAGGGCAATCAGCCCCAGCATTTT
CDR3 protein: CASSPGQGNQPQHF

J gene: TRBJ2-1
D gene: NA
clone size: once
V gene: TRBV7-8
CDR3 DNA: TGTGCCAGCAGCTTAGAGTTACAGCCAAACAATGAGCAGTTCTTC
CDR3 protein: CASSLELQPNNEQFF

J gene: TRBJ2-7
D gene: TRBD1
clone size: NA
V gene: TRBV6-2/TRBV6-3
CDR3 DNA: TGTGCCAGCAGTCCCTTGCAGGGGGCTCGTGACGAGCAGTACTTC
CDR3 protein: CASSPLQGARDEQYF

J gene: TRBJ2-3
D gene: NA
clone size: NA
V gene: TRBV5-1
CDR3 DNA: TGCGCCAGCAGCTTGGTCCTAGAAGGCACAGATACGCAGTATTTT
CDR3 protein: CASSLVLEGTDTQYF

J gene: TRBJ1-1
D gene: NA
clone size: NA
V gene: TRBV5-1
CDR3 DNA: TGCGCCAGCAGCTTGCTAGGAACCGGTCGGGACACTGAAGCTTTCTTT
CDR3 protein: CASSLLGTGRDTEAFF

J gene: TRBJ2-2
D gene: TRBD1
clone size: NA
V gene: TRBV7-2
CDR3 DNA: TGTGCCAGCAGCTTAGAGGGGGCGGCGGTTTCAAGGGAGCTGTTTTTT
CDR3 protein: CASSLEGAAVSRELFF

J gene: TRBJ2-1
D gene: TRBD2
clone size: once
V gene: TRBV5-4
CDR3 DNA: TGTGCCAGCAGCCCGGGACTAGCGGGGAGCTCCTACAATGAGCAGTTCTTC
CDR3 protein: CASSPGLAGSSYNEQFF

J gene: TRBJ2-7
D gene: NA
clone size: once
V gene: TRBV10-3
CDR3 DNA: TGTGCCATCAGTGGACCGACAAACGAGCAGTACTTC
CDR3 protein: CAISGPTNEQYF

J gene: TRBJ2-7
D gene: NA
clone size: NA
V gene: TRBV6-5
CDR3 DNA: TGTGCCAGCAGTTACTCGAGGCAGCCCGGCTACGAGCAGTACTTC
CDR3 protein: CASSYSRQPGYEQYF